This T cell receptor beta chain originates from a study of identical twins. TCRdb reanalysed the 5' RACE reads using MiXCR and keeps one entry per CDR3 protein. The sample shows 200,000 to 300,000 distinct CDR3 sequences, 7.5% of them seen only once. Looked up from germline, CDR1 is SGHVS and CDR2 is FQNEAQ. The length of the CDR3 is 15 residues. The V segment lost 5 bases and the J segment 5 bases; nucleotides outside the gene matches: 10. These records were also assigned to another study, of yellow fever vaccine responses in identical twins.

The specimen was CD8+ T cells sorted from blood. This rearrangement joins TRBV7-8 to TRBJ2-5, with TRBD2 identical over 8 bases. This sequence originates from a woman aged 18-29 years in good health. Here the CDR3 DNA reads TGTGCCAGCAGCCCCTTACGGGGGGGTAGGGAGACCCAGTACTTC. Residues: CASSPLRGGRETQYF.